The TCR beta chain described here comes from a study of blood T cell repertoires in COVID-19. A Seattle source enrolled patients during active infection and followed them longitudinally. Trimming at V came to 3 bases and at J to 5 bases, leaving 6 bases not matched to a gene. Germline assignment: CDR1 SGHTA and CDR2 FQGNSA. This CDR3 is built from 14 residues. Method: immunoSEQ multiplex PCR; TCRdb's copy keeps in-frame clones and lacks some. The sample has under 400,000 clones; 88% are singletons. The sequence came from a woman in her 30s with COVID-19, enrolled during active disease. This chain links TRBV7-2 with TRBJ1-2; 7 bases agree with TRBD1. The sample comprised peripheral blood. The CDR3 DNA reads as TGTGCCAGCAGCTTGCCGGGACAGATATATGGCTACACCTTC. Its protein product is CASSLPGQIYGYTF.